This entry lists 5 T cell receptor beta chains sequenced from one sample in a study of cytomegalovirus exposure and HLA in healthy donors. Primers: 60 Vbeta forward and 13 Jbeta reverse. Here immunoSEQ multiplex PCR was the method, and the copy in TCRdb shows in-frame clones only, minus some. The repertoire has around 110,000 clones, around 77% of them found once; the top ten carry about 4.3%. Material for sequencing was PBMCs. The receptors were sampled from a male donor in good health and CMV-seronegative.

This clone was counted between two and nine times. This chain joins TRBV15 and TRBJ2-7, with TRBD2 matching over 7 bases. The germline V gene has CDR1 LNHNV and CDR2 YYDKDF (reference sequence). With 2 bases clipped from V and 1 base from J, the junction kept 11 bases outside the gene matches. The CDR3 consists of 17 residues. The CDR3 bases are TGTGCCACCAGCAGACCGGCTCGGGGGGTAGGTTCCTACGAGCAGTACTTC. Translated: CATSRPARGVGSYEQYF.

The chain carries TRBV28 and TRBJ2-7, with 7 bases identical to TRBD1. The germline V gene has CDR1 MDHEN and CDR2 SYDVKM. The CDR3 is 13 amino acids. V gave up 7 bases and J gave up 2 bases; unmatched junction bases: 5. The CDR3 loop is CASTRTGTYEQYF. The CDR3 DNA sequence: TGTGCCAGCACCCGGACAGGAACCTACGAGCAGTACTTC.

The rearrangement uses TRBV28 and TRBJ2-3; TRBD2 matches at 10 bases. Germline assignment: CDR1 MDHEN and CDR2 SYDVKM. J was trimmed by 5 bases and V by 7 bases; bases with no gene match: 6. The CDR3 length is 14 residues. The CDR3 region has the DNA TGTGCCAGCATGACTAGCGGGTTGAAAGATACGCAGTATTTT. Its protein product is CASMTSGLKDTQYF.

This clone was observed a few times. The chain has TRBV10-1 and TRBJ2-3; 7 bases map to TRBD2. The V segment lost 2 bases and the J segment 4 bases; nucleotides outside the gene matches: 9. Germline loops: CDR1 WNHNN, CDR2 SYGVQD (reference sequence). The CDR3 consists of 16 residues. The CDR3 sequence: CASSEAAGASADTQYF. CDR3 DNA: TGCGCCAGCAGTGAGGCGGCGGGAGCTAGCGCAGATACGCAGTATTTT.

The chain is built from TRBV4-1 and TRBJ2-1; D may be TRBD2 (5 bases). Trimming took 1 base from V and 0 from J, leaving 10 bases between them. CDR3 length: 16 amino acids. Germline CDR1 and CDR2: MGHRA and YSYEKL. CDR3 bases: TGCGCCAGCAGCCAAGGGCGGGTGACCTCCTACAATGAGCAGTTCTTC. It specifies CASSQGRVTSYNEQFF.